The TCR beta chain described here comes from a study of cytomegalovirus exposure and HLA in healthy donors. The length of the CDR3 is 14 residues. V was shortened by 6 bases and J by 0 bases, with 8 bases between the two germline ends. In germline, CDR1 is LNHDA, CDR2 SQIVND (reference sequence). PCR primers comprised 60 Vbeta and 13 Jbeta primers. Assay: immunoSEQ multiplex PCR; the TCRdb copy retains only in-frame clones and omits some. This sample has some 110,000 clones, with roughly 15% found just once. The TCR originated in a female donor in good health and CMV-seronegative. The chain carries TRBV19 and TRBJ1-4, with D unclear. Material for sequencing was PBMCs. The CDR3 DNA follows: TGTGCCAGTAGGTCCCTTGCAACTAATGAAAAACTGTTTTTT. Translating gives CASRSLATNEKLFF.